This T cell receptor (beta chain) originates from a study of graft-versus-host responses after intestinal transplantation. The table came from immunoSEQ multiplex PCR; TCRdb's copy has only in-frame clones and leaves some out. The sample contains some 96,000 clones, around nine tenths of which appear only once. CDR1 and CDR2 (germline): MNHEY, SMNVEV (reference sequence). J was trimmed by 7 bases and V by 1 base; bases with no gene match: 3. The CDR3 is 14 amino acids. Points from the study as a whole: Researchers found GvH clones in recipient marrow, and some showed up first in ileum or blood.

Comments on this clone: As yet, its antigen is unknown.

This TCR was sampled from a human patient who received an intestinal transplant, so some T cells may come from the graft donor. The chain carries TRBV27 and TRBJ2-1; 8 bases are shared with TRBD2. Sequenced material: PBMCs, taken 450 to 480 days after intestinal transplant. CDR3 nucleotides: TGTGCCAGCAGTTTATGGGCGGGGGGAAATGAGCAGTTCTTC. This codes for CASSLWAGGNEQFF.